The clone carrying this T cell receptor beta chain was recorded many times. This entry is derived from a study of CD8+CD57+ T cells in acquired aplastic anemia. CD8+CD57+ cell expansion had been shown by flow cytometry in patients chosen for sequencing. The CDR3 runs to 16 residues. V was clipped by 1 base and J by 2 bases, with 12 bases between them. The germline CDR1 and CDR2 sequences are SGHNT and YENEEA. Genomic DNA, serving as template, underwent TCR beta VDJ and CDR3 profiling. TCRdb fed the reads into MiXCR, producing one record per CDR3 protein. Among roughly 280,000 distinct CDR3 sequences listed, under 60% were seen once.

This TCR came from a human donor with aplastic anemia. The rearrangement links TRBV11-3 to TRBJ2-1, with a tentative D call TRBD1 (5 bases). The source material was sorted CD4+, CD8+, or CD8+CD57+ T cells (not recorded which) from PBMCs. CDR3 sequence reads: CASSLGRWGTYNEQFF. CDR3 nucleotides: TGTGCCAGCAGCTTAGGTCGCTGGGGCACCTACAATGAGCAGTTCTTC.